A single sample gave rise to the 29 T cell receptor beta chains below, sequenced in a study of T cells in Graves' hyperthyroidism and ophthalmopathy. Amplified TCR beta CDR3 regions came from RNA transcripts. With the HTBI primer set, the TCR CDR3 went through a first round of RT-PCR. TCRdb passed the multiplex PCR reads through MiXCR, listing each CDR3 protein once. Of 300,000 to 400,000 distinct CDR3 sequences listed, roughly a fifth are singletons. The sample taken for sequencing was blood. Receptors originate from a woman in her fifties or sixties with Graves' hyperthyroidism.

The V gene is TRBV20-1, the J gene TRBJ1-3, with a weak D call TRBD1 (5 bases). V was trimmed by 8 bases and J by 3 bases, leaving 11 bases between them. Looked up from germline, CDR1 is DFQATT and CDR2 is SNEGSKA (reference sequence). The CDR3 is made up of 12 amino acids. DNA of the CDR3: TGCAGTTCCCAGGGTGGTGGAAACACCATATATTTT. Its protein is CSSQGGGNTIYF.

The gene calls are TRBV20-1 and TRBJ1-5; 7 bases match TRBD1. The J segment lost 2 bases and the V segment lost 0 bases, leaving 4 bases of the junction unmatched. The CDR3 loop spans 15 amino acids. Looked up from germline, CDR1 is DFQATT and CDR2 is SNEGSKA (reference sequence). In DNA form, the CDR3 reads TGCAGTGCTAGAGACACAGGGGTGGGCAATCAGCCCCAGCATTTT. Encoded protein: CSARDTGVGNQPQHF.

V and J are TRBV19 and TRBJ1-5; no firm D call. Trimming removed 4 bases from V and 5 bases from J, with 6 bases in between. Per germline, CDR1 LNHDA and CDR2 SQIVND (reference sequence). CDR3 length: 12 amino acids. The CDR3 region is CASSTLDQPQHF. The CDR3 DNA reads as TGTGCCAGTAGTACACTAGATCAGCCCCAGCATTTT.

The rearrangement uses TRBV2 and TRBJ1-6; weak D call: TRBD1 (6 bases). This CDR3 is 15 amino acids long. From germline, CDR1 is SNHLY and CDR2 FYNNEI. Deletions cut 2 bases from V and 6 bases from J, with 11 bases between. The CDR3 nucleotides are TGTGCCAGCAGTGAAACAGGGAGGAGTAATTCACCCCTCCACTTT. This sequence encodes CASSETGRSNSPLHF.

J is TRBJ2-1 and V is TRBV5-4; D ambiguous. Per the germline V gene, CDR1 is SGHNT and CDR2 is YYREEE (reference sequence). The germline V and J ends were trimmed by 4 bases and 7 bases, with 9 bases remaining between them. The length of the CDR3 is 12 residues. CDR3 sequence reads: CASSHGLNEQFF. CDR3 nucleotide sequence: TGTGCCAGCAGCCACGGGTTGAATGAGCAGTTCTTC.

Many counts were recorded for this clonotype. The rearrangement uses TRBV20-1 and TRBJ2-1; weak D call: TRBD2 (7 bases). V lost 3 bases and J 8 bases, leaving 17 bases between the germline ends. This CDR3 has 14 amino acids. Germline V lookup: CDR1 DFQATT, CDR2 SNEGSKA (reference sequence). The CDR3 DNA sequence: TGCAGTGCTAGTAATTGGGGGGGCCCGCATGAGCAGTTCTTC. Protein: CSASNWGGPHEQFF.

V is TRBV24-1 and J is TRBJ1-1; D not resolved. The CDR3 is 13 residues long. Germline V gene data show CDR1 as KGHDR and CDR2 as SFDVKD. The V and J ends lost 4 bases and 2 bases respectively, with 7 bases between them. In DNA form, the CDR3 reads TGTGCCACCAGTGACTGGTTAAACACTGAAGCTTTCTTT. Translation gives CATSDWLNTEAFF.

This rearrangement joins TRBV12-3 or TRBV12-4 to TRBJ2-3, with D perhaps matching TRBD2 (6 bases). Trimming pared 5 bases from V and 7 bases from J, leaving 16 bases between. This CDR3 region has 14 residues. The CDR3, as DNA: TGTGCCAGCAGTCAACCGGGACTCGCACATACGCAGTATTTT. Protein sequence: CASSQPGLAHTQYF.

The chain links TRBV5-4 to TRBJ1-4, with a weak D call TRBD1 (6 bases). Germline V gene data show CDR1 as SGHNT and CDR2 as YYREEE (reference sequence). This CDR3 has 14 amino acids. Trimming removed 4 bases from V and 5 bases from J, with 12 bases in between. CDR3 sequence: CASSKGDTNEKLFF. DNA for the CDR3: TGTGCCAGCAGCAAGGGGGACACCAATGAAAAACTGTTTTTT.

This clonotype turned up a few times. This may be a read error: a much more frequent sequence differs by one nucleotide. This chain links TRBV7-6 with TRBJ2-1; TRBD2 aligns across 11 bases. The CDR3 is made up of 15 amino acids. CDR1 and CDR2 (germline): SGHVS, FNYEAQ. This CDR3 reads CAGSIVAGGRGEQFF. CDR3 in DNA: TGTGCCGGCAGCATAGTAGCGGGAGGGAGGGGTGAGCAGTTCTTC.

This chain joins TRBV4-2 and TRBJ2-7, with 8 positions matching TRBD2. V was clipped by 0 bases and J by 8 bases; unmatched bases: 15. Germline V gives CDR1 LGHNA, CDR2 YNFKEQ. The CDR3 extends over 17 amino acids. The CDR3 sequence: CASSQDRGGTSGLQQYF. CDR3 nucleotides: TGTGCCAGCAGCCAAGATAGAGGAGGAACTAGCGGTCTGCAGCAGTACTTC.

Many counts were recorded for this clonotype. The CDR3 DNA is TGTGCCAGCTCACCACCGATTGGGGGGACAGGAGGCTGGGAGCAGTACTTC. Amino acid sequence: CASSPPIGGTGGWEQYF. This chain uses TRBV18 with TRBJ2-7; 8 bases are shared with TRBD1. The CDR3 loop spans 17 amino acids. J lost 7 bases, V lost 0 bases, and 14 bases had no gene match. Germline V CDR1 and CDR2: KGHSH, LQKENI.

This chain links TRBV4-1 with TRBJ1-3; D not certain. The CDR3 covers 14 residues. CDR1 MGHRA and CDR2 YSYEKL come from the germline V gene. V shed 2 bases and J shed 2 bases, with 7 bases lying between them. The CDR3 here is CASSQLRTGNTIYF. The CDR3 bases are TGCGCCAGCAGCCAACTTAGAACTGGAAACACCATATATTTT.

In this sample, this clonotype turned up many times. The chain recombines TRBV28 with TRBJ1-1; possible D gene TRBD1, 5 bases. Germline V gene data show CDR1 as MDHEN and CDR2 as SYDVKM. The V and J ends lost 3 bases and 1 base respectively, with 9 bases between them. The CDR3 totals 14 residues. The CDR3 here is CASSFMRGNTEAFF. The CDR3 bases are TGTGCCAGCAGTTTTATGAGGGGGAACACTGAAGCTTTCTTT. Full variable domain (remainder filled in from reference TRBV28 and TRBJ1-1): DVKVTQSSRYLVKRTGEKVFLECVQDMDHENMFWYRQDPGLGLRLIYFSYDVKMKEKGDIPEGYSVSREKKERFSLILESASTNQTSMYLCASSFMRGNTEAFFGQGTRLTVV.

This chain joins TRBV5-4 and TRBJ2-3, with 7 bases identical to TRBD1. This CDR3 has 14 residues. The germline V gene has CDR1 SGHNT and CDR2 YYREEE (reference sequence). V was pared by 9 bases and J by 2 bases, with 9 bases of the junction left unmatched. The CDR3 region has the DNA TGTGCCATCTCATCCGGGACAGACACAGATACGCAGTATTTT. Amino acid sequence: CAISSGTDTDTQYF.

This clonotype was recorded only once. The chain is built from TRBV27 and TRBJ1-1; 12 positions agree with TRBD1. With 8 bases clipped from V and 12 bases from J, the junction kept 10 bases outside the gene matches. The length of the CDR3 is 13 residues. The germline V gene has CDR1 MNHEY and CDR2 SMNVEV (reference sequence). The DNA of the CDR3 is TGTGCCAGCGGGGACAGGGGGCGCGGTGGAACTTTCTTT. Translated, it gives CASGDRGRGGTFF.

This clonotype was recorded at least ten times. The genes are TRBV11-2 and TRBJ1-2, with D hard to call. Germline CDR1 SGHAT, CDR2 FQNNGV. The V and J ends lost 5 bases and 5 bases respectively, with 15 bases between them. CDR3 size: 14 residues. CDR3 sequence reads: CASSQPRDTYGYTF. DNA of the CDR3: TGTGCCAGCAGCCAACCCCGAGATACTTATGGCTACACCTTC.

The chain employs TRBV2 and TRBJ1-2, with a possible D match to TRBD1 (6 bases). The germline CDR1 and CDR2 sequences are SNHLY and FYNNEI. The CDR3 loop spans 15 amino acids. Between the trimmed V and J ends, which lost 6 bases and 5 bases, there was a span of 19 bases. The DNA of the CDR3 is TGTGCCAGCAGCCGATCAGGGGAGGGTCCTTATGGCTACACCTTC. Residues: CASSRSGEGPYGYTF.

In its sample, this clonotype was seen many times. The chain has TRBV6-1 and TRBJ1-4; 10 positions agree with TRBD1. V trimming: 5 bases; J trimming: 5 bases; junction bases outside the gene matches: 2. From germline, CDR1 is MNHNS and CDR2 SASEGT. The CDR3 totals 14 residues. CDR3 region: CASSSTGGNEKLFF. The CDR3, as DNA: TGTGCCAGCAGTTCGACAGGGGGCAATGAAAAACTGTTTTTT.

This clonotype has ten or more counts. The CDR3 bases are TGCAGTGCGTACACCGACAGGGAGGATACGCAGTATTTT. Translated: CSAYTDREDTQYF. The rearrangement links TRBV20-1 to TRBJ2-3, with 7 bases that match TRBD1. Germline V gene sequence: CDR1 DFQATT, CDR2 SNEGSKA (reference sequence). The CDR3 has 13 amino acids. V shed 6 bases, J shed 6 bases, and the junction held 9 bases outside the gene matches.

This clonotype was seen many times. The rearrangement links TRBV6-1 to TRBJ2-5, with D perhaps TRBD1 (6 bases). Germline V gives CDR1 MNHNS, CDR2 SASEGT. This CDR3 region has 13 residues. V lost 5 bases, J lost 7 bases, and 14 bases lay in between. In nucleotides, the CDR3 is TGTGCCAGCAGTACCAGGGGAGAGGGGACCCAGTACTTC. Protein sequence: CASSTRGEGTQYF.

This chain links TRBV3-1 with TRBJ2-1; D gene ambiguous. The CDR3 has 14 residues. Germline loops: CDR1 LGHDT, CDR2 YNNKEL (reference sequence). The germline V and J ends were trimmed by 4 bases and 8 bases, with 15 bases remaining between them. The CDR3 DNA follows: TGTGCCAGCAGCCTAACTCCGTCCAGCCATGAGCAGTTCTTC. It specifies CASSLTPSSHEQFF.

This clonotype was observed a few times. CDR3 bases: TGTGCCAGCAGCTTCGGACAGGGGGCAGGATCTGGCTACACCTTC. Translating it yields CASSFGQGAGSGYTF. The V gene is TRBV5-6, the J gene TRBJ1-2, with 11 bases fitting TRBD1. The CDR3 has 15 residues. V lost 2 bases to trimming and J lost 7 bases; unmatched junction nucleotides: 7. Germline loops: CDR1 SGHDT, CDR2 YYEEEE. The full variable domain, its missing parts supplied by reference TRBV5-6 and TRBJ1-2, is DAGVTQSPTHLIKTRGQQVTLRCSPKSGHDTVSWYQQALGQGPQFIFQYYEEEERQRGNFPDRFSGHQFPNYSSELNVNALLLGDSALYLCASSFGQGAGSGYTFGSGTRLTVV.

This clonotype was seen many times. The chain is built from TRBV15 and TRBJ1-3; D remains unclear. The germline CDR1 and CDR2 sequences are LNHNV and YYDKDF (reference sequence). V was cut by 0 bases and J by 4 bases, with 10 bases left in between. This CDR3 spans 15 amino acids. Here the CDR3 reads CATSRDRGVGNTIYF. Here the CDR3 DNA reads TGTGCCACCAGCAGAGATCGGGGTGTAGGAAACACCATATATTTT.

CDR3 coding DNA: TGTGCCAGCTCACTTTCTAGCGGGGGGGCCTCCAGTTACGAGCAGTACTTC. It yields the protein CASSLSSGGASSYEQYF. V gene TRBV18 combines with J gene TRBJ2-7, with 12 bases matching TRBD2. The V segment lost 4 bases and the J segment 4 bases; nucleotides outside the gene matches: 11. Germline V gene data show CDR1 as KGHSH and CDR2 as LQKENI. The CDR3 covers 17 residues.

In its sample, this clonotype was seen many times. The rearrangement uses TRBV20-1 and TRBJ2-3; D perhaps matches TRBD2 (7 bases). Germline V gene sequence: CDR1 DFQATT, CDR2 SNEGSKA (reference sequence). The CDR3 is 15 residues long. V lost 0 bases and J 4 bases, leaving 14 bases between the germline ends. The DNA of the CDR3 is TGCAGTGCTAGAGATACGTCGGGGGGCTCAGATACGCAGTATTTT. Translated, it gives CSARDTSGGSDTQYF.

This clonotype was picked up many times. The chain recombines TRBV11-3 with TRBJ2-1; 7 positions match TRBD1. Germline CDR1 SGHNT, CDR2 YENEEA. CDR3 length: 15 residues. The J segment lost 2 bases and the V segment lost 3 bases, leaving 4 bases of the junction unmatched. The CDR3, as DNA: TGTGCCAGCAGCTTTAGACAGGGCGCCTACAATGAGCAGTTCTTC. Translating it yields CASSFRQGAYNEQFF.

This clonotype was recorded a few times. The CDR3 here is CASSEGRTANTEAFF. In DNA, the CDR3 is TGTGCCAGCAGCGAGGGGAGGACGGCGAACACTGAAGCTTTCTTT. V and J are TRBV7-3 and TRBJ1-1, with D possibly TRBD1 on 5 matching bases. Germline V gene data show CDR1 as SGHTA and CDR2 as FQGTGA. CDR3 length: 15 residues. V gave up 5 bases and J gave up 1 base, with 14 bases separating them.

Here the CDR3 reads CASSADIQGASYEQYF. CDR3 DNA: TGTGCCAGCAGCGCAGACATCCAGGGGGCATCCTACGAGCAGTACTTC. The chain combines TRBV11-1 with TRBJ2-7; 8 bases are a match to TRBD1. In germline, CDR1 is SGHAT, CDR2 FQDESV (reference sequence). V trimming: 5 bases; J trimming: 1 base; junction bases outside the gene matches: 10. CDR3 length: 16 residues.